Sequencing of this T cell receptor beta chain was carried out in a study of early T cells in non-severe SARS-CoV-2 infection. Study-wide background: Sequencing was performed on bulk RNA from unsorted whole blood, leaving chains unpaired.

A note on this clonotype: Its antigen remains unknown.

Whole-study results and caveats: CD4 and private specificities were missed by VDJdb matching, which favored anti-spike CD8 responses.

CDR1 and CDR2 (germline): SNHLY, FYNNEI. The CDR3 spans 15 residues. V lost 1 base and J lost 7, with 11 bases in between. Unique molecular identifiers were added to individual cDNA molecules. TCRdb re-derived calls from the 5' RACE reads in MiXCR, one entry per CDR3 protein. The sample carries 75,000 to 80,000 distinct CDR3 sequences, roughly a sixth recorded once. V and J are TRBV2 and TRBJ1-6; no clear D gene. The TCR comes from an adult who was a healthcare worker with PCR-confirmed SARS-CoV-2 infection or an uninfected control (not recorded which). The material sequenced was whole blood. This CDR3 reads CASSEEAGFNSPLHF. The CDR3 DNA reads TGTGCCAGCAGTGAAGAGGCGGGTTTCAATTCACCCCTCCACTTT.